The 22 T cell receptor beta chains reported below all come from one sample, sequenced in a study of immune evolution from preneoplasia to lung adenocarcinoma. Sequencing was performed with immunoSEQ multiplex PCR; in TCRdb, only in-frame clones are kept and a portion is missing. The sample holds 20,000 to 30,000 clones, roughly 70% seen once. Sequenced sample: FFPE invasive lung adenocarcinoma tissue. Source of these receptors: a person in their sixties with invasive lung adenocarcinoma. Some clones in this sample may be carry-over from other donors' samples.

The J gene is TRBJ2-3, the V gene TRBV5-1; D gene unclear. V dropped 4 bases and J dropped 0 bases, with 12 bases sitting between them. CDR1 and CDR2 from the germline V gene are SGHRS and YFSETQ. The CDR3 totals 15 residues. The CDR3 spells CASSLSDPSTDTQYF. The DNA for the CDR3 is TGCGCCAGCAGCCTCTCCGATCCCAGCACAGATACGCAGTATTTT. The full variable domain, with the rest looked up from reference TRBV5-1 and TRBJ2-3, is KAGVTQTPRYLIKTRGQQVTLSCSPISGHRSVSWYQQTPGQGLQFLFEYFSETQRNKGNFPGRFSGRQFSNSRSEMNVSTLELGDSALYLCASSLSDPSTDTQYFGPGTRLTVL.

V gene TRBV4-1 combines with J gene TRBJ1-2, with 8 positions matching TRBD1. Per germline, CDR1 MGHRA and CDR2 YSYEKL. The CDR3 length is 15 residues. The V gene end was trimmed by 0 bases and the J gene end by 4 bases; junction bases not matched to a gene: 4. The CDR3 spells CASSQETGVGYGYTF. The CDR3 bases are TGCGCCAGCAGCCAAGAGACAGGGGTAGGCTATGGCTACACCTTC.

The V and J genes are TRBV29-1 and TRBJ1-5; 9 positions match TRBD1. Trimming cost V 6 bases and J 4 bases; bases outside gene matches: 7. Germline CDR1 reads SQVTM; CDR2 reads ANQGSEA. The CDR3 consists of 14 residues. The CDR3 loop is CSVALGQGNQPQHF. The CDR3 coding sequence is TGCAGCGTCGCCCTGGGACAGGGAAATCAGCCCCAGCATTTT.

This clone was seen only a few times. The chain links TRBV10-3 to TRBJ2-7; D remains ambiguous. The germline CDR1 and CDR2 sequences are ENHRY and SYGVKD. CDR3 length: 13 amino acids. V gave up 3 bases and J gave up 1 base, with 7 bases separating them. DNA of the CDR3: TGTGCCATCAGTGAACCAACTTCCTACGAGCAGTACTTC. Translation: CAISEPTSYEQYF.

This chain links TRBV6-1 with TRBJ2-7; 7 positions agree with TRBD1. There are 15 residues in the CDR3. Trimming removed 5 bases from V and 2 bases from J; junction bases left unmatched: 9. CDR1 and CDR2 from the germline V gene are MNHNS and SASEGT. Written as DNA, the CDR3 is TGTGCCAGCAGTTCGCCCGGGACAGCCACCTACGAGCAGTACTTC. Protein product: CASSSPGTATYEQYF.

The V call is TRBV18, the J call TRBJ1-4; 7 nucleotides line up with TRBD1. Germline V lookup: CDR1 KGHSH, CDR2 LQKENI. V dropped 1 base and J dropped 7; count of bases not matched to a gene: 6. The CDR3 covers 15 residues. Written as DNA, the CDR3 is TGTGCCAGCTCACCACGAGGGGGCATGAGTGAAAAACTGTTTTTT. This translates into CASSPRGGMSEKLFF.

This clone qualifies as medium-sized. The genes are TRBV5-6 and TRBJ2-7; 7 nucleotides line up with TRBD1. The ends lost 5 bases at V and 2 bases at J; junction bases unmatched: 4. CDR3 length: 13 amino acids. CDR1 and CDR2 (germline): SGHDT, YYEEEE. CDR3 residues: CASRRQGTYEQYF. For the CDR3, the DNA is TGTGCCAGCAGGCGACAGGGTACCTACGAGCAGTACTTC.

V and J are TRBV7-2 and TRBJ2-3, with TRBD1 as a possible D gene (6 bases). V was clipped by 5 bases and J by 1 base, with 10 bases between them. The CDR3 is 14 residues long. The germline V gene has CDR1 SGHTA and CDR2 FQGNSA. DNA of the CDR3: TGTGCCAGCAGCCCCCGGACAGGCACAGATACGCAGTATTTT. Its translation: CASSPRTGTDTQYF.

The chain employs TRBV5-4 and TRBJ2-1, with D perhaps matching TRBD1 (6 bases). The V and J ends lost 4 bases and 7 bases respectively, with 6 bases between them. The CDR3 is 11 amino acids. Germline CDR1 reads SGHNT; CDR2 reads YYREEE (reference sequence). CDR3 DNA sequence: TGTGCCAGCAGCCAGGGGAATGAGCAGTTCTTC. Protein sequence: CASSQGNEQFF.

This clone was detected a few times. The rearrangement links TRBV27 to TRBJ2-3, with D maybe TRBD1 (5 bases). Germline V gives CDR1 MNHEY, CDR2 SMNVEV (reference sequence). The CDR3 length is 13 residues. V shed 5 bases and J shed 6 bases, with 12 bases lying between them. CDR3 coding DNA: TGTGCCAGCAGTCCAATGGGGCGTGATACGCAGTATTTT. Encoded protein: CASSPMGRDTQYF.

In nucleotides, the CDR3 is TGTGCCAGCAGCCCCTCGCAGCGGGCGTACAATGAGCAGTTCTTC. Translating gives CASSPSQRAYNEQFF. The genes are TRBV5-6 and TRBJ2-1, with D possibly matching TRBD2 (6 bases). This CDR3 comprises 15 residues. V was cut by 4 bases and J by 4 bases, with 15 bases left in between. Germline CDR1 is SGHDT and CDR2 is YYEEEE.

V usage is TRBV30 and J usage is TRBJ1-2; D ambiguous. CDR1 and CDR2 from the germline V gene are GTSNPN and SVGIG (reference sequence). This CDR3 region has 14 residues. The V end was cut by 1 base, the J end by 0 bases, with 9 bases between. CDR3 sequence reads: CAWSEAGANYGYTF. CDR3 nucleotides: TGTGCCTGGAGTGAGGCAGGCGCTAACTATGGCTACACCTTC.

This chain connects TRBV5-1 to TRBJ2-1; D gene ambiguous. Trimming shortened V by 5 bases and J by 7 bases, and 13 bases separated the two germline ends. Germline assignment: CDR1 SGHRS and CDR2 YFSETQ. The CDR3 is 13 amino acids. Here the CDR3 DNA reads TGCGCCAGCAGGTCCGAAGGGCGAAATGAGCAGTTCTTC. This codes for CASRSEGRNEQFF.

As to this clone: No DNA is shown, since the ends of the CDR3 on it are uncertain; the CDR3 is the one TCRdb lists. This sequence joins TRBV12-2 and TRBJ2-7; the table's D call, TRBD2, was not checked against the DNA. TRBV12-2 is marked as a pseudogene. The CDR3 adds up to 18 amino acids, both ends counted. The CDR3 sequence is CASRLAVVAGGTLYEQYF.

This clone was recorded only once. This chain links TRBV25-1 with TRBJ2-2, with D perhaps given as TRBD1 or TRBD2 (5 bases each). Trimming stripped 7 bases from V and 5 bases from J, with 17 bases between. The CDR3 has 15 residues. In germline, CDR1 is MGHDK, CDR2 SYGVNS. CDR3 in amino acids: CASTPGPGFTGELFF. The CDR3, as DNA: TGTGCCAGCACCCCGGGACCCGGCTTTACCGGGGAGCTGTTTTTT.

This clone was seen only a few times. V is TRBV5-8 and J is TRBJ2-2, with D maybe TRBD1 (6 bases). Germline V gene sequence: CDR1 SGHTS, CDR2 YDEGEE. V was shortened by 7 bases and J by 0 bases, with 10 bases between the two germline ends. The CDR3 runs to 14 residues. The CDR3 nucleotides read TGTGCCAGCTTGAGACAGGCGAACACCGGGGAGCTGTTTTTT. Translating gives CASLRQANTGELFF.

CDR3 sequence: CASSNLLGLAGDNEQFF. In nucleotides, the CDR3 is TGTGCCAGCAGCAACCTCTTGGGACTAGCGGGGGACAATGAGCAGTTCTTC. The chain couples TRBV25-1 to TRBJ2-1, with TRBD2 identical over 14 bases. V trimming: 6 bases; J trimming: 5 bases; junction bases outside the gene matches: 9. Per the germline V gene, CDR1 is MGHDK and CDR2 is SYGVNS. CDR3 length equals 17 residues. The full variable domain, in which reference TRBV25-1 and TRBJ2-1 provide the parts outside the CDR3, is EADIYQTPRYLVIGTGKKITLECSQTMGHDKMYWYQQDPGMELHLIHYSYGVNSTEKGDLSSESTVSRIRTEHFPLTLESARPSHTSQYLCASSNLLGLAGDNEQFFGPGTRLTVL.

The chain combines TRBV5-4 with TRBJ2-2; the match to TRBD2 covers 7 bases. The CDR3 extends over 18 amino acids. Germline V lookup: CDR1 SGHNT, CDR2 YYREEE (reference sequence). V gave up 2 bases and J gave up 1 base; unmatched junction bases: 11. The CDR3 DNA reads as TGTGCCAGCAGCTTAGGGGCCACGGGGAGGGGGAACACCGGGGAGCTGTTTTTT. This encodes CASSLGATGRGNTGELFF.

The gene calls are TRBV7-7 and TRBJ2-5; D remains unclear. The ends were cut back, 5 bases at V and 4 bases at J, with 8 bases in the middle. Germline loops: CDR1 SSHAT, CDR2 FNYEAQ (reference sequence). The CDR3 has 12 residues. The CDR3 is CASSPRGETQYF. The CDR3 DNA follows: TGTGCCAGCAGCCCCAGAGGAGAGACCCAGTACTTC.

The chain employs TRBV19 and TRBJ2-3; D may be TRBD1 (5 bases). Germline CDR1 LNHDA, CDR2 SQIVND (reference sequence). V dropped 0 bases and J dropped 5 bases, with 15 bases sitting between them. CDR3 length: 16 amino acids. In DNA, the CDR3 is TGTGCCAGTAGTATAGATAGGGTCAGGGATAGAGATACGCAGTATTTT. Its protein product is CASSIDRVRDRDTQYF.

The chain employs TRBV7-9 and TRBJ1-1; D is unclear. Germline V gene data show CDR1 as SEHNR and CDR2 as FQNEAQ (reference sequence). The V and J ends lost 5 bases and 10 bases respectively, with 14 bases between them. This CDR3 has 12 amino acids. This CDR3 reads CASSPDGVVAFF. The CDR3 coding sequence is TGTGCCAGCAGCCCGGATGGGGTTGTAGCTTTCTTT.

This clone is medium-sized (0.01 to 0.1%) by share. The CDR3 region is CAWSPRSTDTQYF. CDR3 DNA sequence: TGTGCCTGGAGTCCGCGGAGCACAGATACGCAGTATTTT. J is TRBJ2-3 and V is TRBV30; D uncertain. In germline, CDR1 is GTSNPN, CDR2 SVGIG (reference sequence). The CDR3 runs to 13 residues. V shed 2 bases and J shed 0 bases, with 6 bases lying between them.